Listed here are 11 T cell receptor beta chains from one sample, sequenced in a study of patients and donors after allogeneic stem cell transplantation. TCRdb recomputed calls from the RT-PCR reads with MiXCR, one row per CDR3 protein. The sample lists about 88,000 distinct CDR3 sequences, roughly 43% occurring once. The sequenced sample was blood, either unsorted or a sorted T cell fraction (not recorded which). The receptors come from a human donor who was either an allogeneic HSCT recipient or a stem cell or donor lymphocyte infusion donor (not recorded which). It is not recorded whose cells these are; they may come from a transplant donor.

The genes are TRBV5-5 and TRBJ1-5; possible D gene TRBD1, 5 bases. The CDR3 length is 14 residues. Germline V CDR1 and CDR2: SGHKS, YYEKEE (reference sequence). V lost 4 bases, J lost 2 bases, and 10 bases lay in between. CDR3 residues: CASSPGGGNQPQHF. The DNA of the CDR3 is TGTGCCAGCAGCCCCGGGGGGGGCAATCAGCCCCAGCATTTT.

The chain recombines TRBV14 with TRBJ1-1, with D unclear. Trimming took off 3 bases at V and 1 base at J, with 6 bases between the two ends. The CDR3 covers 13 residues. CDR1 and CDR2 (germline): SGHDN, FVKESK. Here the CDR3 DNA reads TGTGCCAGCAGCCAGGGTTCGAACACTGAAGCTTTCTTT. This encodes CASSQGSNTEAFF.

This clonotype was seen only a few times. The chain couples TRBV28 to TRBJ1-4; 8 bases match TRBD1. The V segment lost 5 bases and the J segment 8 bases; nucleotides outside the gene matches: 4. CDR1 is MDHEN and CDR2 is SYDVKM in the germline V gene. The CDR3 totals 13 residues. CDR3 in amino acids: CASSTGGTEKLFF. The CDR3 nucleotides are TGTGCCAGCAGTACAGGGGGGACGGAAAAACTGTTTTTT.

The rearrangement links TRBV4-3 to TRBJ1-4, with D hard to call. CDR1 is LGHNA and CDR2 is YSLEER in the germline V gene. V was shortened by 0 bases and J by 3 bases, with 14 bases between the two germline ends. The CDR3 covers 17 residues. The CDR3 bases are TGCGCCAGCAGCCAAGATTCAGGATTTGGAGCTAATGAAAAACTGTTTTTT. Encoded protein: CASSQDSGFGANEKLFF.

This rearrangement joins TRBV28 to TRBJ1-1; D perhaps matches TRBD1 (6 bases). Germline V gene lookup returns CDR1 MDHEN and CDR2 SYDVKM. This CDR3 is 13 amino acids long. The V and J ends lost 6 bases and 3 bases respectively, with 11 bases between them. For the CDR3, the DNA is TGTGCCAGCAGGGTACAGGGTTACACTGAAGCTTTCTTT. Encoded protein: CASRVQGYTEAFF.

The table lists this clonotype with a few counts. In DNA, the CDR3 is TGTGCCAGCAGCTTTTACAGGGGAGGCTACGAGGTGCAACTGTTTTTT. Protein: CASSFYRGGYEVQLFF. The J gene is TRBJ1-4, the V gene TRBV7-9, with 7 bases matching TRBD1. The germline gives CDR1 SEHNR, CDR2 FQNEAQ (reference sequence). This CDR3 has 16 amino acids. After removal of 3 bases from V and 12 bases from J, the junction contained 16 bases not matched to a gene.

DNA of the CDR3: TGTGCCAGCAGTTTAGGGGGTGATACGCAGTATTTT. Amino acids: CASSLGGDTQYF. The rearrangement uses TRBV12-3 or TRBV12-4 and TRBJ2-3; D remains ambiguous. The germline V and J ends were trimmed by 1 base and 6 bases, with 5 bases remaining between them. The CDR3 is made up of 12 amino acids.

This clonotype has only a few counts. J is TRBJ2-3 and V is TRBV6-2 or TRBV6-3; D unclear. Trimming cost V 1 base and J 4 bases, with 12 bases left between them. The CDR3 has 15 amino acids. Germline V gene lookup returns CDR1 MNHEY and CDR2 SVGEGT. This CDR3 is CASSYYSATSDTQYF. As DNA, the CDR3 is TGTGCCAGCAGTTACTATTCTGCGACGTCAGATACGCAGTATTTT.

This clonotype was detected a few times. The V and J genes are TRBV12-3 or TRBV12-4 and TRBJ1-5; 8 nucleotides match TRBD1. Trimming at V came to 3 bases and at J to 6 bases, leaving 4 bases not matched to a gene. CDR3 size: 14 residues. The CDR3 DNA reads as TGTGCCAGCAGTTTTCGACAGGGGATTCAGCCCCAGCATTTT. As protein: CASSFRQGIQPQHF.

This clonotype was recorded only once. This chain connects TRBV7-2 to TRBJ1-3, with 11 bases fitting TRBD1. Unmatched junction bases numbered 7, after V lost 5 bases and J lost 4 bases. The CDR3 has 16 amino acids. Germline V lookup: CDR1 SGHTA, CDR2 FQGNSA. For the CDR3, the DNA is TGTGCCAGCAGCCCCTGGGACAGGGGGAGGGGAAACACCATATATTTT. This encodes CASSPWDRGRGNTIYF.

The chain is built from TRBV7-2 and TRBJ1-2; 10 bases are shared with TRBD1. V lost 7 bases and J lost 0; bases outside the gene matches: 11. Germline CDR1 is SGHTA and CDR2 is FQGNSA. There are 17 residues in the CDR3. Written as DNA, the CDR3 is TGTGCCAGCAACACCCGGACAGGGGGTCCAGCTAACTATGGCTACACCTTC. Encoded protein: CASNTRTGGPANYGYTF.